The entry below gives a single T cell receptor beta chain sequence along with its context. As yet, its antigen is unknown. This sample stems from a study of beta chain features in type 1 diabetes. Purity (above 98%) was reached by all sorted populations. Points from the study as a whole: At VDJ recombination sites, type 1 diabetes patients had fewer insertions and more deleted nucleotides. For patients, the naive, central memory and Treg TCRB repertoires appeared more alike than for healthy donors. Moderate yet significant TCRB CDR3 shortening was seen in Type 1 diabetes patients in all four CD4+ subsets.

The whole isolated RNA underwent reverse transcription, so sequencing captured expressed TCRB transcripts. The read count averaged about 3.6 million across naive, central memory and regulatory T cell samples. Profiling relied on immunoSEQ multiplex PCR, and the TCRdb table lists in-frame clones only, not all of them. The table lists some 330,000 clones, 10% to 15% of them singletons. Sequences were obtained from naive CD4+ T cells from blood. This TCR was sampled from a woman aged 18-35 years with type 1 diabetes.

CDR3 DNA: TGTGCCAGCAGTACAGGGGGCGCGGGGAACACTGAAGCTTTCTTT. Translation gives CASSTGGAGNTEAFF. The chain recombines TRBV28 with TRBJ1-1; 9 bases are a match to TRBD1. Looked up from germline, CDR1 is MDHEN and CDR2 is SYDVKM. The CDR3 is 15 amino acids. The junction had 5 bases not matched to a gene; V was cut back by 5 bases and J by 1 base. The whole variable domain, filled in from reference TRBV28 and TRBJ1-1, reads DVKVTQSSRYLVKRTGEKVFLECVQDMDHENMFWYRQDPGLGLRLIYFSYDVKMKEKGDIPEGYSVSREKKERFSLILESASTNQTSMYLCASSTGGAGNTEAFFGQGTRLTVV.